These T cell receptor beta chains were read from a single sample in a study of shared clonotypes between healthy human individuals. Sequencing was performed with immunoSEQ multiplex PCR; in TCRdb, only in-frame clones are kept and a portion is missing. The sample carries millions of clones, 95% recorded once. The sample comprised naive CD4+ T cells sorted from blood. The source of these receptors is a young man in good health. The CDR3 runs from the conserved cysteine through the conserved F or W. The order of the fields is CDR3 protein, CDR3 DNA, J gene, clone size, CDR3 length, V gene, D gene. A D gene is named only where the DNA matches it firmly. Clone sizes are given selectively: once, few, many, or a class where the clone is expanded.

CAITGRQGYEQYF TGTGCCATCACTGGCCGACAGGGCTACGAGCAGTACTTC TRBJ2-7 . 13 TRBV10-3 TRBD1
CASSRPDRHLNSPLHF TGTGCCAGCAGCCGACCGGACAGGCACCTTAATTCACCCCTCCACTTT TRBJ1-6 . 16 TRBV16 TRBD1
CASDSLGFNSPLHF TGTGCCAGCGACAGTTTAGGGTTTAATTCACCCCTCCACTTT TRBJ1-6 . 14 TRBV7-6 .
CASSYSRQGIETQYF TGTGCCAGCAGTTACTCGAGGCAGGGGATTGAGACCCAGTACTTC TRBJ2-5 . 15 TRBV6-5 .
CASSQGNYGYTF TGCGCCAGCAGCCAAGGCAACTATGGCTACACCTTC TRBJ1-2 . 12 TRBV5-1 .
CASSPGLLLDQPQHF TGTGCCAGCTCACCGGGGCTACTGTTGGATCAGCCCCAGCATTTT TRBJ1-5 . 15 TRBV18 .
CASSLESGTQYF TGCGCCAGCAGCTTGGAAAGCGGTACGCAGTATTTT TRBJ2-3 . 12 TRBV5-1 .
CASSLSRDRMVPGELFF TGTGCCAGCAGCTTAAGCCGGGACAGGATGGTACCCGGGGAGCTGTTTTTT TRBJ2-2 . 17 TRBV7-3 TRBD1
CASTSDSSPLHF TGTGCCAGCACCTCGGACAGTTCACCCCTCCACTTT TRBJ1-6 few 12 TRBV2 .
CASSYSGQPQHF TGTGCCAGCAGCTACTCAGGACAGCCCCAGCATTTT TRBJ1-5 once 12 TRBV7-9 .
CASKGQQANYGYTF TGTGCCAGCAAAGGACAGCAAGCTAACTATGGCTACACCTTC TRBJ1-2 . 14 TRBV28 .
CASSFSLAKNIQYF TGTGCCAGCAGCTTCAGCTTAGCCAAAAACATTCAGTACTTC TRBJ2-4 . 14 TRBV7-2 .
CASSLWGRTDTQYF TGTGCCAGCAGCTTATGGGGAAGGACAGATACGCAGTATTTT TRBJ2-3 . 14 TRBV7-9 .
CASSLVGGDNSPLHF TGTGCCAGCAGCTTAGTCGGAGGAGATAATTCACCCCTCCACTTT TRBJ1-6 . 15 TRBV11-2 .
CASSQDSTGGANYGYTF TGCGCCAGCAGCCAAGATTCGACAGGCGGAGCTAACTATGGCTACACCTTC TRBJ1-2 . 17 TRBV4-1 .
CASSYSSSRADTQYF TGTGCCAGCAGTTACTCTTCTAGCCGGGCAGATACGCAGTATTTT TRBJ2-3 . 15 TRBV6-6 .
CASSQVGWGQPQHF TGTGCCAGCAGCCAAGTTGGTTGGGGTCAGCCCCAGCATTTT TRBJ1-5 once 14 TRBV14 .
CASSQDRKTQYF TGTGCCAGCAGCCAAGATCGAAAGACCCAGTACTTC TRBJ2-5 few 12 TRBV14 .
CASSEVYMNTEAFF TGTGCCAGCAGTGAAGTATACATGAACACTGAAGCTTTCTTT TRBJ1-1 . 14 TRBV2 .
CAWVTAPETQYF TGTGCCTGGGTGACAGCTCCGGAGACCCAGTACTTC TRBJ2-5 . 12 TRBV30 .
CALRSRGNTEAFF TGTGCCTTACGCTCGAGGGGGAACACTGAAGCTTTCTTT TRBJ1-1 once 13 TRBV6-1 .
CASRGRDTGELFF TGTGCCAGCAGGGGCCGAGACACCGGGGAGCTGTTTTTT TRBJ2-2 . 13 TRBV6-4 .
CASSIEDRAPDYEQYF TGTGCCAGCAGCATCGAGGACAGGGCTCCAGACTACGAGCAGTACTTC TRBJ2-7 . 16 TRBV9 TRBD1
CASSRDRGSDTQYF TGTGCCAGCAGCCGGGACAGGGGCTCAGATACGCAGTATTTT TRBJ2-3 . 14 TRBV5-4 TRBD1
CASSIAGYNEQFF TGTGCCAGTAGTATAGCGGGCTACAATGAGCAGTTCTTC TRBJ2-1 once 13 TRBV19 .
CASSQGQGLNQPQHF TGCGCCAGCAGCCAAGGACAGGGTCTCAATCAGCCCCAGCATTTT TRBJ1-5 . 15 TRBV4-3 TRBD1
CASRQLDRGRFGNTEAFF TGTGCAAGTCGCCAGTTGGACAGGGGGCGCTTCGGGAACACTGAAGCTTTCTTT TRBJ1-1 . 18 TRBV12-2 .
CASSPGGLAKNIQYF TGTGCCAGCAGTCCAGGCGGACTGGCCAAAAACATTCAGTACTTC TRBJ2-4 . 15 TRBV5-4 .
CASSGPNTGELFF TGTGCCAGCAGTGGACCGAACACCGGGGAGCTGTTTTTT TRBJ2-2 . 13 TRBV7-2 .
CASSAPSAFYGYTF TGTGCCAGCTCAGCCCCTTCAGCTTTCTATGGCTACACCTTC TRBJ1-2 . 14 TRBV18 .
CASSLEDYGYTF TGTGCCAGCAGCTTGGAGGACTATGGCTACACCTTC TRBJ1-2 . 12 TRBV5-6 .
CASSSVGSSKSEQFF TGCGCCAGCAGCTCGGTGGGCAGTTCCAAGAGTGAGCAGTTCTTC TRBJ2-1 . 15 TRBV5-1 .
CASSGQTTNTEAFF TGTGCCAGCTCTGGACAGACCACGAACACTGAAGCTTTCTTT TRBJ1-1 . 14 TRBV18 .
CASSYSIHQETQYF TGTGCCAGCAGTTACTCGATCCACCAAGAGACCCAGTACTTC TRBJ2-5 few 14 TRBV6-5 .
CASSLSGRELDTQYF TGTGCCAGCAGCTTAAGCGGGAGGGAATTAGATACGCAGTATTTT TRBJ2-3 . 15 TRBV11-2 TRBD2
CASSFSGGTGELFF TGCGCCAGCAGCTTCTCAGGGGGCACCGGGGAGCTGTTTTTT TRBJ2-2 . 14 TRBV5-1 TRBD1
CASSLGGGPYEQYF TGTGCCAGCAGCTTGGGAGGCGGGCCCTACGAGCAGTACTTC TRBJ2-7 . 14 TRBV5-6 .
CASSLGERGVPDTQYF TGTGCCAGCAGCTTAGGAGAGCGGGGGGTTCCAGATACGCAGTATTTT TRBJ2-3 . 16 TRBV11-3 TRBD2
CSVDGGIGAFF TGCAGCGTTGACGGTGGAATTGGAGCTTTCTTT TRBJ1-1 . 11 TRBV29-1 .
CAYQEGGKNEQFF TGTGCCTACCAGGAGGGAGGGAAGAATGAGCAGTTCTTC TRBJ2-1 . 13 TRBV30 TRBD2
CASRLTGFTGNTIYF TGTGCCAGCAGACTGACAGGCTTTACTGGAAACACCATATATTTT TRBJ1-3 . 15 TRBV2 .
CASGAGTQDYEQYF TGCGCCAGCGGTGCCGGGACACAGGACTACGAGCAGTACTTC TRBJ2-7 . 14 TRBV5-1 .